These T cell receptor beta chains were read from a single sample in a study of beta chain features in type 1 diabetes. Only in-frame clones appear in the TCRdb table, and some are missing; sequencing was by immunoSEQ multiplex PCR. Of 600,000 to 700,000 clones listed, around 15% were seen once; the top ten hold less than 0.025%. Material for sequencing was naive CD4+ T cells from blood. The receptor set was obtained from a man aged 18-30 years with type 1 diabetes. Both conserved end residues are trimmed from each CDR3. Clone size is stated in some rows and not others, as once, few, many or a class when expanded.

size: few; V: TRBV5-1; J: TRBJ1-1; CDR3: ASSLTWTADTEAF
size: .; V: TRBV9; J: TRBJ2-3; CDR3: ASSAPAGASGGTQY
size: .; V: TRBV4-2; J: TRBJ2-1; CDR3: ASSGQTSGADNEQF
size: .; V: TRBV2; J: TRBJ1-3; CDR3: ASRRPTDSISGNTIY
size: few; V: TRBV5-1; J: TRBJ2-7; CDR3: ASSTGHYEQY
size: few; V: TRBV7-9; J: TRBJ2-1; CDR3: ASSSRLSFSYNEQF
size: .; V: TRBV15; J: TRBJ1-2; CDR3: ATSREEVEGYT
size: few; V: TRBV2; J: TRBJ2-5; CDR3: ASSEFGAGGKTQY
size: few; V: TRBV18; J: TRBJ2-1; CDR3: ASFGTGADNEQF
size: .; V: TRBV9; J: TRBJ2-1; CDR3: ASSDTYPSYNEQF
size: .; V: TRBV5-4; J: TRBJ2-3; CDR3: ASSDTEGTDTQY
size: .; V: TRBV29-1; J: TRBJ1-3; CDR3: SAARDRSSGNTIY
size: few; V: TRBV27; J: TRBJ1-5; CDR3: ASSAWEGLGSNQPQH
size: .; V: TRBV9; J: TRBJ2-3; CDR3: ASSVGSGGTDTQY
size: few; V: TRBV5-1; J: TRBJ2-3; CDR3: ASRSGILNTDTQY
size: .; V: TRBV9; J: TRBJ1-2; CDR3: ASSPGQGDIYGYT
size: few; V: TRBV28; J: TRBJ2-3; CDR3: ASSLLAGTTDTQY
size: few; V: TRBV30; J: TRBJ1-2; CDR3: AWSAQVANYGYT
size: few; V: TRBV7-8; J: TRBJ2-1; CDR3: ASSLELAASSYNEQF
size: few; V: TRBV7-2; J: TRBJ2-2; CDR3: ASPLEFLGSTGAGELF
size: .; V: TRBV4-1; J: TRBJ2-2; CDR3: ASSHGQDKGGELF
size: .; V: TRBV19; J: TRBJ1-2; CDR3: ASSIDRSNYGYT
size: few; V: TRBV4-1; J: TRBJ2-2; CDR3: ASSQEQGLLGAGELF
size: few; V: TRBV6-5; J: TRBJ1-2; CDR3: ASSYLRGGDYGYT
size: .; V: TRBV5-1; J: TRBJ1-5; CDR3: ASSLETGNQPQH
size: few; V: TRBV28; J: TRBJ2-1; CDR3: ASSLWFRQGSYNEQF
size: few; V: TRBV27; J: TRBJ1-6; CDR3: ASSSRTGNSPLH
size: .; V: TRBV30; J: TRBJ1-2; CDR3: AWRSGGSFYGYT
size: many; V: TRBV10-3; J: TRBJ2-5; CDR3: AIGARQGRGETQY
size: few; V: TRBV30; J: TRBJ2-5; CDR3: AWSPGLAGKETQY
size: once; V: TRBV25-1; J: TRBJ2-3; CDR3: ASSRPLQAGNTDTQY
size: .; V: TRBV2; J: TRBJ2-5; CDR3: ASRRLAEETQY
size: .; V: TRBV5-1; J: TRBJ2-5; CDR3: ASSLGTQETQY
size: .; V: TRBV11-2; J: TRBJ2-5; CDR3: ASSFSLKETQY
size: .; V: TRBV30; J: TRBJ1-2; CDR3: AWSGARVGGYT